These 2 T cell receptor beta chains came from one sample sequenced in a study of shared clonotypes between healthy human individuals. Only in-frame clones appear in the TCRdb table, and some are missing; sequencing was by immunoSEQ multiplex PCR. This repertoire shows 400,000 to 600,000 clones, around 79% found once; its top ten account for around 13%. The sample was PBMCs. These receptors came from a woman between 40 and 55 years old in good health. Some clones in this sample may be carry-over from other donors' samples.

This chain links TRBV28 with TRBJ2-1; TRBD2 matches 12 bases. CDR3 length equals 15 residues. The trim removed 4 bases at V and 4 bases at J, leaving 2 bases unmatched. The germline V gene encodes CDR1 MDHEN and CDR2 SYDVKM. The CDR3 bases are TGTGCCAGCAGTTCGACTAGCGGGGGATACAATGAGCAGTTCTTC. Its translation: CASSSTSGGYNEQFF.

As for this clone: Given a much more abundant clone one base away, this may be a read error. This sample also contains other DNA sequences that code for the same CDR3. V is TRBV4-2 and J is TRBJ2-1, with 9 nucleotides matching TRBD2. Germline CDR1 is LGHNA and CDR2 is YNFKEQ. This CDR3 region has 16 residues. CDR3 sequence: CASSQDSSSGDNEQFF. CDR3 bases: TGTGCCAGTAGCCAAGATTCGTCTAGCGGGGACAATGAGCAGTTCTTC.